This T cell receptor beta chain appears in the sequencing data of a study of graft-versus-host responses after intestinal transplantation (dated by TCRdb to about 2021). Study-wide context: Recipients received multivisceral, liver-intestinal, or isolated intestinal transplants. Alloreactive clones were identified by sequencing pre-transplant mixed lymphocyte reaction products and comparing these products with unstimulated pre-transplant donor and recipient T cells. Instead of going to the commercial service, samples from three later patients were sequenced in-house on an Illumina MiSeq and processed with MiXCR. Every recipient was given anti-thymocyte globulin induction, followed by 2 to 3 years of maintenance tacrolimus and steroids. A cohort of approximately 24 intestinal transplant recipients, including one retransplant, was enrolled, and a few patients lacking pretransplant specimens were excluded. After intestinal transplantation, graft-versus-host and host-versus-graft alloreactive T cell clones in the graft, circulation and bone marrow were tracked using bulk TCR-beta CDR3 sequencing. A peak of at least 4% donor T cells among recipient peripheral blood mononuclear cells was the definition used for donor T cell macrochimerism.

Worth noting for this clone: No antigen is known for it. No base-level quality is on record; no much larger clone is a single base apart.

Library generation was performed with the immunoSEQ multiplex PCR assay. High-throughput TCR-beta CDR3 sequencing of genomic DNA from most patients was performed by Adaptive Biotechnologies. The paper's processing steps were these. Adaptive's ImmunoSEQ software was the source of the TCR sequencing data for 15 to 20 patients, while a few other patients were processed with MiXCR and VDJtools. Because the origin of CDR3 nucleotide sequences shared between donor and recipient could not be assigned, those sequences were removed. To count as alloreactive, a clone needed at least 2-fold expansion over unstimulated cells and a minimum CFSE-low frequency of 0.002% (template counts) or 0.001% (read counts). Clones detected in sequenced pre-transplant spleen, lymph node, or MLR CFSE-low populations of the donor or recipient were defined as mappable. The cumulative frequency of alloreactive clones was calculated as a percentage of all sequences, weighted by copy number. Drawn from immuneACCESS, this table holds only the in-frame rearrangements with V and J called that TCRdb kept. Clones are partly lost; checked studies trace under half to an unresolved V gene and leave the rest unexplained. V and J calls and clone size are as listed in that table; D and trimming were resolved from the DNA. For this sample the table gives around 39,000 clones, of which more than 85% were detected only once. 3.6% of the sample goes to the ten largest clones.

The study at large found these results: Early after transplant, peak levels of circulating GvH clones were found to be associated with declines in HvG clones. GvH clones were detected in recipient bone marrow, and some of these GvH clones were observed earlier in ileal mucosa or blood, consistent with an intestinal mucosal origin. In patients with donor T cell macrochimerism, the allografts had high GvH to HvG T cell clonal ratios. Conclusions were limited by the relatively low number and heterogeneity of intestinal transplant patients.

Looking up the germline V gene yields CDR1 MNHEY and CDR2 SVGAGI. There are 13 amino acids in the CDR3, from cysteine to phenylalanine inclusive. The entry retains the CDR3 DNA only, 39 bases that are in frame from base 1. Trimming at the junction amounts to 10 bases on V and 0 bases on J, and the germline ends lie 12 bases apart. In the first month after transplant, blood samples were collected up to 4 times, and after that at least monthly when available. The sample consisted of PBMCs, taken roughly 110 weeks after intestinal transplantation. The sequence is built from TRBV6-5 and TRBJ1-1, and perhaps TRBD1 as D gene, on 5 matching bases. The receptor was derived from a human patient who received an intestinal transplant, so some T cells may come from the graft donor. The CDR3 loop reads CATGGILNTEAFF. Here is the DNA: TGTGCCACCGGGGGGATTTTGAACACTGAAGCTTTCTTT.